Listed below are T cell receptor beta chains from one sample, sequenced in a study of cytomegalovirus exposure and HLA in healthy donors. The table came from immunoSEQ multiplex PCR; TCRdb's copy has only in-frame clones and leaves some out. The table lists about 200,000 clones, roughly 79% of them singletons. Source material: PBMCs. All receptors derive from a man between 18 and 35 years old in good health and CMV-seronegative. Each CDR3 is given with its conserved first and last residue. D genes are given only for firm matches. Rows may omit the clone size; those that give it use once, few, many or a size class.

j_gene,d_gene,v_gene,abundance,CDR3aa,CDR3nt
TRBJ1-4,TRBD1,TRBV7-6,few,CASSKTGEEEKLFF,TGTGCCAGCAGCAAGACAGGGGAGGAGGAAAAACTGTTTTTT
TRBJ2-2,.,TRBV15,.,CATMDRGPYHGGELFF,TGTGCCACGATGGACCGAGGGCCCTATCACGGCGGGGAGCTGTTTTTT
TRBJ2-5,TRBD1,TRBV30,.,CAQQGDTQETQYF,TGTGCCCAACAGGGGGATACCCAAGAGACCCAGTACTTC
TRBJ1-4,.,TRBV7-9,few,CSSSLGRGSGEKLFF,TGTTCCAGCAGCTTAGGGAGGGGCTCCGGGGAAAAACTGTTTTTT
TRBJ1-2,TRBD1,TRBV9,.,CASSFAPQLTGDYGYTF,TGTGCCAGCAGCTTCGCCCCCCAATTGACAGGGGACTATGGCTACACCTTC
TRBJ1-3,TRBD1,TRBV5-8,.,CASRGTGGGNTIYF,TGTGCCAGCAGAGGGACAGGGGGAGGAAACACCATATATTTT
TRBJ1-3,.,TRBV7-3,.,CASSPGHSEGNTIYF,TGTGCCAGCAGCCCAGGACACTCCGAAGGAAACACCATATATTTT
TRBJ1-4,TRBD1,TRBV7-9,.,CASSLGQGFNEKLFF,TGTGCCAGCAGCTTAGGACAGGGTTTTAATGAAAAACTGTTTTTT
TRBJ2-5,TRBD1,TRBV28,.,CASSLGQGARETQYF,TGTGCCAGCAGTCTCGGACAGGGGGCTCGAGAGACCCAGTACTTC
TRBJ2-2,TRBD1,TRBV7-6,.,CASSLEQGAIGELFF,TGTGCCAGCAGCTTAGAACAGGGGGCAATCGGGGAGCTGTTTTTT
TRBJ2-7,.,TRBV4-3,.,CASSPHRMDSSYEQYF,TGCGCCAGCAGCCCCCACAGAATGGACAGCTCCTACGAGCAGTACTTC
TRBJ1-6,.,TRBV19,.,CASSARGEGNSPLHF,TGTGCCAGTAGTGCTCGGGGTGAGGGAAATTCACCCCTCCACTTT
TRBJ1-2,.,TRBV30,few,CAWSPGSGGYTF,TGTGCCTGGAGTCCTGGATCGGGTGGCTACACCTTC
TRBJ2-2,.,TRBV5-4,.,CASSTGSGELFF,TGTGCCAGCAGTACAGGGTCCGGGGAGCTGTTTTTT
TRBJ2-3,TRBD2,TRBV7-6,.,CASSLAGTSGVSSTDTQYF,TGTGCCAGCAGCTTAGCCGGGACTAGCGGGGTGTCTAGCACAGATACGCAGTATTTT
TRBJ2-7,.,TRBV6-5,once,CASSLDRSAYEQYF,TGTGCCAGCAGTTTAGACAGGAGTGCCTACGAGCAGTACTTC
TRBJ1-6,TRBD1,TRBV29-1,.,CSAALSTGGFNSPLHF,TGCAGCGCCGCACTTTCGACAGGGGGCTTTAATTCACCCCTCCACTTT
TRBJ2-1,TRBD2,TRBV29-1,.,CSVETSGGASGGEQFF,TGCAGCGTAGAAACTAGCGGGGGGGCTTCGGGTGGTGAGCAGTTCTTC
TRBJ2-7,TRBD1,TRBV27,once,CASSLIGTGVWEQYF,TGTGCCAGCAGTTTAATCGGGACAGGGGTTTGGGAGCAGTACTTC
TRBJ1-2,.,TRBV5-4,.,CASSLITREPGGYTF,TGTGCCAGCAGCTTGATAACAAGGGAGCCGGGTGGCTACACCTTC
TRBJ2-1,TRBD2,TRBV6-6,.,CASSYSSGGKNEQFF,TGTGCCAGCAGTTACTCTAGCGGGGGGAAAAATGAGCAGTTCTTC
TRBJ2-1,.,TRBV5-4,.,CASSSLKDGWSEQFF,TGTGCCAGCAGCTCGCTAAAAGACGGGTGGTCTGAGCAGTTCTTC
TRBJ2-1,.,TRBV19,.,CASSIGTWIFADNEQFF,TGTGCCAGTAGTATAGGAACATGGATCTTCGCGGACAATGAGCAGTTCTTC
TRBJ1-5,.,TRBV7-2,.,CASSSGSYSNQPQHF,TGTGCCAGCAGCTCAGGGTCTTATAGCAATCAGCCCCAGCATTTT
TRBJ2-2,.,TRBV27,.,CASSPQGGENTGELFF,TGTGCCAGCAGCCCCCAGGGGGGCGAGAACACCGGGGAGCTGTTTTTT
TRBJ2-3,.,TRBV6-5,.,CATSWASTDTQYF,TGTGCCACCTCGTGGGCTAGCACAGATACGCAGTATTTT
TRBJ2-3,.,TRBV4-1,.,CASSQDFRAGRTDTQYF,TGCGCCAGCAGCCAAGATTTTAGGGCAGGGAGGACAGATACGCAGTATTTT
TRBJ1-2,TRBD1,TRBV5-4,.,CASSSDRVYGYTF,TGTGCCAGCAGTTCGGACAGGGTCTATGGCTACACCTTC
TRBJ1-4,.,TRBV7-8,.,CASSNAGLPDEKLFF,TGTGCCAGCAGCAACGCGGGACTACCAGATGAAAAACTGTTTTTT
TRBJ2-1,.,TRBV7-2,.,CASSLGVTRGSNEQFF,TGTGCCAGCAGCTTAGGGGTGACTAGAGGGAGCAATGAGCAGTTCTTC
TRBJ1-1,.,TRBV2,few,CASSPRTAWDTEAFF,TGTGCCAGCAGCCCCCGGACAGCCTGGGACACTGAAGCTTTCTTT
TRBJ2-7,TRBD1,TRBV11-1,.,CASSFGPGQGSSYEQYF,TGTGCCAGCAGCTTCGGTCCGGGACAGGGTAGCTCCTACGAGCAGTACTTC
TRBJ1-1,.,TRBV6-6,few,CASSYPRGPTEAFF,TGTGCCAGCAGTTACCCGCGGGGGCCCACTGAAGCTTTCTTT
TRBJ2-1,.,TRBV19,few,CASSMRETRSEQFF,TGTGCCAGTAGTATGAGGGAGACCCGAAGTGAGCAGTTCTTC
TRBJ2-5,.,TRBV11-2,.,CASSPRGETQYF,TGTGCCAGCAGCCCCCGGGGAGAGACCCAGTACTTC
TRBJ2-1,TRBD2,TRBV7-9,.,CASSLTPGLAGNNEQFF,TGTGCCAGCAGCCTCACCCCCGGACTAGCGGGAAACAATGAGCAGTTCTTC
TRBJ1-4,.,TRBV9,once,CASNGGGQEEKLFF,TGTGCCAGCAACGGCGGCGGCCAAGAGGAAAAACTGTTTTTT
TRBJ2-1,.,TRBV7-9,.,CASSSPNRDEQFF,TGTGCCAGCAGCTCACCTAACCGGGATGAGCAGTTCTTC
TRBJ2-6,TRBD1,TRBV30,once,CCQGAGANVLTF,TGTTGCCAGGGGGCCGGGGCCAACGTCCTGACTTTC
TRBJ1-2,TRBD1,TRBV27,.,CASSPQMFRGQARAYGYTF,TGTGCCAGCAGTCCACAAATGTTCAGGGGGCAAGCTCGGGCCTATGGCTACACCTTC
TRBJ1-1,.,TRBV4-3,once,CASSQDRADTEAFF,TGCGCCAGCAGCCAAGACAGGGCGGACACTGAAGCTTTCTTT
TRBJ2-3,TRBD2,TRBV5-4,.,CASNPGGGTDTQYF,TGTGCCAGCAACCCGGGGGGAGGCACAGATACGCAGTATTTT
TRBJ2-7,TRBD1,TRBV2,.,CASSRLRGQGANEQYF,TGTGCCAGCAGTCGCCTAAGGGGACAGGGCGCCAACGAGCAGTACTTC
TRBJ1-4,.,TRBV7-7,.,CASSFSGGEKLFF,TGTGCTAGCAGCTTCTCGGGGGGCGAAAAACTGTTTTTT
TRBJ2-4,.,TRBV5-4,.,CASSLGQRTEKNIQYF,TGTGCCAGCAGCTTGGGACAGCGGACAGAGAAAAACATTCAGTACTTC
TRBJ1-1,.,TRBV2,.,CASSEELRAFF,TGTGCCAGCAGTGAGGAGTTAAGGGCTTTCTTT
TRBJ1-4,TRBD1,TRBV15,few,CATRTGENNEKLFF,TGTGCCACCAGAACAGGGGAGAATAATGAAAAACTGTTTTTT
TRBJ1-2,.,TRBV7-2,.,CASSLGLRTSNYGYTF,TGTGCCAGCAGCCTTGGCTTGAGGACTTCTAACTATGGCTACACCTTC
TRBJ2-5,.,TRBV30,.,CAWSVFGAYQETQYF,TGTGCCTGGAGTGTATTTGGAGCGTACCAAGAGACCCAGTACTTC
TRBJ1-2,.,TRBV20-1,.,CSAVLNYGYTF,TGCAGTGCCGTACTTAACTATGGCTACACCTTC
TRBJ2-7,.,TRBV6-1,few,CASSEGGPYEQYF,TGTGCCAGCAGTGAGGGGGGTCCATACGAGCAGTACTTC
TRBJ2-7,TRBD1,TRBV11-3,.,CASSSSQQGLWYEQYF,TGTGCCAGCAGCTCGTCTCAACAGGGGTTATGGTACGAGCAGTACTTC
TRBJ2-7,TRBD1,TRBV7-8,.,CASSLVVGTGTDPYEQYF,TGTGCCAGCAGCTTAGTAGTTGGTACCGGGACAGACCCCTACGAGCAGTACTTC
TRBJ1-1,.,TRBV28,.,CASSLGTQVYTEAFF,TGTGCCAGCAGTTTAGGGACACAAGTTTACACTGAAGCTTTCTTT
TRBJ1-5,TRBD1,TRBV5-5,few,CASSTGAKPQHF,TGTGCCAGCAGTACAGGGGCAAAGCCCCAGCATTTT
TRBJ1-4,.,TRBV7-6,.,CASSYETGGLNEKLFF,TGTGCCAGCAGTTATGAGACCGGGGGACTTAATGAAAAACTGTTTTTT
TRBJ2-7,TRBD1,TRBV11-3,once,CASSLTRGPTGEQYF,TGTGCCAGCAGCTTAACCAGGGGGCCGACAGGAGAGCAGTACTTC
TRBJ1-5,.,TRBV15,.,CAASRERSQPQHF,TGTGCCGCCAGCAGAGAGAGGAGTCAGCCCCAGCATTTT
TRBJ2-2,TRBD2,TRBV15,.,CATSTGLAGRGELFF,TGTGCCACCAGCACCGGACTAGCGGGGCGGGGGGAGCTGTTTTTT